Shown below are 14 T cell receptor beta chains from a single sample sequenced in a study of cytomegalovirus exposure and HLA in healthy donors. In the PCR, 60 Vbeta and 13 Jbeta primers were used. Only in-frame clones appear in the TCRdb table, and some are missing; sequencing was by immunoSEQ multiplex PCR. The sample comprises 80,000 to 95,000 clones, about three quarters of which are singletons, and approximately 6.5% rests with the top ten. Sequenced: PBMCs. The receptors were sampled from a female donor in good health and CMV-seronegative.

V gene TRBV19 combines with J gene TRBJ1-2, with a possible D match to TRBD1 (6 bases). V shed 6 bases and J shed 5 bases, with 22 bases lying between them. CDR1 and CDR2 (germline): LNHDA, SQIVND (reference sequence). This CDR3 spans 16 amino acids. The CDR3 is CASSDGVGQITYGYTF. CDR3 coding DNA: TGTGCCAGTAGCGACGGGGTAGGACAGATTACTTATGGCTACACCTTC.

The genes are TRBV4-2 and TRBJ2-5; TRBD1 matches 9 bases. The CDR3 sequence is 14 residues long. CDR1 is LGHNA and CDR2 is YNFKEQ in the germline V gene. Trimming at V came to 1 base and at J to 3 bases, leaving 0 bases not matched to a gene. CDR3 sequence (DNA): TGTGCCAGCAGCCAAGGGACAGGGGAAGAGACCCAGTACTTC. Translated, it gives CASSQGTGEETQYF.

The chain combines TRBV5-1 with TRBJ2-7; TRBD2 matches at 10 bases. Germline CDR1 and CDR2: SGHRS and YFSETQ. The junction had 8 bases not matched to a gene; V was cut back by 5 bases and J by 0 bases. This CDR3 region has 16 residues. The CDR3 protein is CASRPLAGVVSYEQYF. In DNA, the CDR3 is TGCGCCAGCAGGCCCCTAGCGGGAGTAGTCTCCTACGAGCAGTACTTC. Using reference TRBV5-1 and TRBJ2-7 for the parts outside the CDR3, the full variable domain is KAGVTQTPRYLIKTRGQQVTLSCSPISGHRSVSWYQQTPGQGLQFLFEYFSETQRNKGNFPGRFSGRQFSNSRSEMNVSTLELGDSALYLCASRPLAGVVSYEQYFGPGTRLTVT.

The chain joins TRBV4-3 to TRBJ2-3; 7 bases fit TRBD1. This CDR3 contains 17 residues. V lost 0 bases, J lost 3 bases, and 9 bases stayed unmatched. Germline assignment: CDR1 LGHNA and CDR2 YSLEER. The CDR3 here is CASSQDRQGRGTDTQYF. CDR3 nucleotides: TGCGCCAGCAGCCAAGATCGACAGGGAAGGGGAACAGATACGCAGTATTTT.

V and J are TRBV5-1 and TRBJ2-1, with 10 bases fitting TRBD2. V lost 4 bases, J lost 10 bases, and 8 bases stayed unmatched. Germline CDR1 is SGHRS and CDR2 is YFSETQ. The CDR3 is made up of 14 amino acids. This CDR3 is CASSAGTSVQEQFF. Here the CDR3 DNA reads TGCGCCAGCAGCGCCGGGACTAGCGTACAGGAGCAGTTCTTC. Full variable domain (missing parts from reference TRBV5-1 and TRBJ2-1): KAGVTQTPRYLIKTRGQQVTLSCSPISGHRSVSWYQQTPGQGLQFLFEYFSETQRNKGNFPGRFSGRQFSNSRSEMNVSTLELGDSALYLCASSAGTSVQEQFFGPGTRLTVL.

This rearrangement joins TRBV7-2 to TRBJ1-6; D ambiguous. Between the trimmed V and J ends, which lost 1 base and 4 bases, there was a span of 8 bases. CDR3 length equals 15 residues. Germline V lookup: CDR1 SGHTA, CDR2 FQGNSA. CDR3 nucleotides: TGTGCCAGCAGCTTAGGCGAGGTTTATAATTCACCCCTCCACTTT. Protein: CASSLGEVYNSPLHF.

The chain couples TRBV6-6 to TRBJ2-3, with D possibly TRBD2 on 5 matching bases. Looked up from germline, CDR1 is MNHNY and CDR2 is SVGAGI (reference sequence). V shed 11 bases and J shed 1 base, with 13 bases lying between them. The CDR3 has 13 amino acids. Here the CDR3 DNA reads TGTGCCTCGACGGGATTGGGCACAGATACGCAGTATTTT. Translating gives CASTGLGTDTQYF.

In its sample, this clone was seen a few times. The rearrangement joins TRBV6-5 to TRBJ2-7; D may be TRBD2 (6 bases). With 6 bases removed from V and 9 bases from J, the gap between germline ends came to 21 bases. Germline V gene lookup returns CDR1 MNHEY and CDR2 SVGAGI. The CDR3 loop spans 14 amino acids. As DNA, the CDR3 is TGTGCCAGCAGGCGGTCGGGGGTTGGTAGGGTGCAGTACTTC. It codes for CASRRSGVGRVQYF.

This chain connects TRBV27 to TRBJ2-3, with TRBD2 as a possible D gene (6 bases). Per the germline V gene, CDR1 is MNHEY and CDR2 is SMNVEV (reference sequence). There are 14 residues in the CDR3. V shed 3 bases and J shed 3 bases, with 10 bases lying between them. This CDR3 is CASSLARETDTQYF. DNA of the CDR3: TGTGCCAGCAGTTTGGCGCGGGAAACAGATACGCAGTATTTT.

The chain couples TRBV10-3 to TRBJ2-3, with unresolved D. V shed 0 bases and J shed 5 bases, with 3 bases lying between them. This CDR3 has 12 amino acids. Germline V gene lookup returns CDR1 ENHRY and CDR2 SYGVKD. In DNA, the CDR3 is TGTGCCATCAGTGAGTCTCAAGATACGCAGTATTTT. Translation: CAISESQDTQYF.

CDR3 amino acids: CASSLSTGTYYEQYF. DNA for the CDR3: TGTGCCAGCAGCTTAAGTACCGGGACATACTACGAGCAGTACTTC. The chain has TRBV5-4 and TRBJ2-7, with a weak D call TRBD1 (6 bases). Germline V lookup: CDR1 SGHNT, CDR2 YYREEE (reference sequence). The CDR3 runs 15 residues. V lost 2 bases, J lost 3 bases, and 15 bases lay in between.

This sequence joins TRBV5-1 and TRBJ2-2; 8 positions match TRBD1. Losses at the gene ends were 0 bases for V and 2 bases for J; bases not matched to a gene: 3. The CDR3 runs 16 residues. CDR1 and CDR2 from the germline V gene are SGHRS and YFSETQ. CDR3 loop: CASSLARGPNTGELFF. For the CDR3, the DNA is TGCGCCAGCAGCTTGGCCAGGGGGCCCAACACCGGGGAGCTGTTTTTT.

The gene calls are TRBV29-1 and TRBJ2-5; 7 bases are a match to TRBD1. V shed 5 bases, J shed 4 bases, and the junction held 4 bases outside the gene matches. CDR3 size: 12 residues. CDR1 and CDR2 (germline): SQVTM, ANQGSEA. Here the CDR3 reads CSVRTGRETQYF. CDR3 coding DNA: TGCAGCGTTAGGACAGGTAGAGAGACCCAGTACTTC.

The genes are TRBV6-5 and TRBJ1-6; 8 bases agree with TRBD1. V shed 4 bases and J 5 bases; nucleotides not matched to a gene: 1. The CDR3 runs to 14 residues. In germline, CDR1 is MNHEY, CDR2 SVGAGI. In DNA, the CDR3 is TGTGCCAGCAGTTCGGGACAGGATAATTCACCCCTCCACTTT. As protein: CASSSGQDNSPLHF.